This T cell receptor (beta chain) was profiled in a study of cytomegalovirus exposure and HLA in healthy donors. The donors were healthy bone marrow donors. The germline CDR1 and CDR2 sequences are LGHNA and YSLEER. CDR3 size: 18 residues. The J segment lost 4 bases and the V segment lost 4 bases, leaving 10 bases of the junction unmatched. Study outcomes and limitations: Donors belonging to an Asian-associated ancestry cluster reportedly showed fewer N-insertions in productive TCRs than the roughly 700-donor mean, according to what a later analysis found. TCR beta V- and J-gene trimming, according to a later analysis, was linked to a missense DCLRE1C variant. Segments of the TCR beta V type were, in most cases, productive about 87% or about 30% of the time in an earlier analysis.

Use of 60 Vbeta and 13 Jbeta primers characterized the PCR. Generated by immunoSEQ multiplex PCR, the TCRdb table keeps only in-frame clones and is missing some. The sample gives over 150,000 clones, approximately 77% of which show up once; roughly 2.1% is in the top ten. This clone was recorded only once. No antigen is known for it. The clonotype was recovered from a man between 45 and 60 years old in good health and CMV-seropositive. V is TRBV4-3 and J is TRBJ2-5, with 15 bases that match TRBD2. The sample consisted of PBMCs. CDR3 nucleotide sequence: TGCGCCAGCAGCCCGAGGACTAGCGGGGGGGCATTGGGAGAGACCCAGTACTTC. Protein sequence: CASSPRTSGGALGETQYF.